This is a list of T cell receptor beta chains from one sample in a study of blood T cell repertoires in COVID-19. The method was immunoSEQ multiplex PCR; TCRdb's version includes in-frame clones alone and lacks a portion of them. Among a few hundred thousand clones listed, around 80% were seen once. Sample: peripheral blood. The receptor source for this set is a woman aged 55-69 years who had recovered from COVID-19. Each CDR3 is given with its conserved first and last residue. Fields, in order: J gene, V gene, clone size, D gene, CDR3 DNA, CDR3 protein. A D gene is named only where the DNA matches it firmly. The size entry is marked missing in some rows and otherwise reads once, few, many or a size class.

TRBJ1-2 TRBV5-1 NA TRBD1 TGCGCCAGCAGGTCCACTTACAGGGGGCGCAACTATGGCTACACCTTC CASRSTYRGRNYGYTF
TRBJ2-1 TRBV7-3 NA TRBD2 TGTGCCAGCAGCTCCGGACTAGCGGACAATGAGCAGTTCTTC CASSSGLADNEQFF
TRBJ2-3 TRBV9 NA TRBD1 TGTGCCAGCAGCGAAGAAGGGACAGGCTACACAGATACGCAGTATTTT CASSEEGTGYTDTQYF
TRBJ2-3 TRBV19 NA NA TGTGCCAGTAGCCCTTGGAGAGAGACAGATACGCAGTATTTT CASSPWRETDTQYF
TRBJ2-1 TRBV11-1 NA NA TGTGCCAGCAGCTTATCCAGAAACAATGAGCAGTTCTTC CASSLSRNNEQFF
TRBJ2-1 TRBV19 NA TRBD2 TGTGCCAGTGGACTAGGGTTTCCCCAGTTCTTC CASGLGFPQFF
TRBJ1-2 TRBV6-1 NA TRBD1 TGTGCCAGCATGGGGCTAGGACAGGGAGATGGCTACACCTTC CASMGLGQGDGYTF
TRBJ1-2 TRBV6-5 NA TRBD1 TGTGCCAGCCGGACAGGTTATGGCTACACCTTC CASRTGYGYTF
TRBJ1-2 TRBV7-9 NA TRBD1 TGTGCCAGCAGCTTGGGGACAGGCGCTAACTATGGCTACACCTTC CASSLGTGANYGYTF
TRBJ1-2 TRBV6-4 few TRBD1 TGTGCCAGGACCGGGACAGGGGCCTACACCTTC CARTGTGAYTF
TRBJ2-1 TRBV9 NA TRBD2 TGTGCCAGCAGCAAAAGTCCCGTAGCGGGGGATGAGCAGTTCTTC CASSKSPVAGDEQFF
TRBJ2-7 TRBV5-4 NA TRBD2 TGTGCCAGCAGCCCTGCGGGGGGCGAGCAGTACTTC CASSPAGGEQYF
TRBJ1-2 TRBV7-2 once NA TGTGCCAGCAGCGACTACCTGGGCCTTGATCATGGCTACACCTTC CASSDYLGLDHGYTF
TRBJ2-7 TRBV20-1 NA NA TGCAGTGCTAGTGTCCCGGGATGGCACGAGCAGTACTTC CSASVPGWHEQYF
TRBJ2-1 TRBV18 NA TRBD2 TGTGCCAGCTCACCAACCCTAGCGGGGGGAGACAATGAGCAGTTCTTC CASSPTLAGGDNEQFF
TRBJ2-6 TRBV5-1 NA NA TGCGCCAGCAGCTTGACGGCGGGTGGGGCCAACGTCCTGACTTTC CASSLTAGGANVLTF
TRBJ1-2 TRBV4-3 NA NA TGCGCCAGCAGCCAAGTTGCGGGCGTCGGGTATGGCTACACCTTC CASSQVAGVGYGYTF
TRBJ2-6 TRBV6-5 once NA TGTGCCAGCAGTTACTCTATTTCTGGGGCCAACGTCCTGACTTTC CASSYSISGANVLTF
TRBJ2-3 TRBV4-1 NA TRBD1 TGCGCCAGCAGCCAAGAGGGTGCCAGGGGGCGGACAGATACGCAGTATTTT CASSQEGARGRTDTQYF
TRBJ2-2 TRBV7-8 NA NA TGTGCCAGCAGGGGGCGCCCTTCAAACACCGGGGAGCTGTTTTTT CASRGRPSNTGELFF
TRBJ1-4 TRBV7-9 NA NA TGTGCCAGCAGCTGGACTGGCTATGAAAAACTGTTTTTT CASSWTGYEKLFF
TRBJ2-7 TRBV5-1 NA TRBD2 TGCGCCAGCGCAGATCCTAGCGGGGGTTACGAGCAGTACTTC CASADPSGGYEQYF